This TCR beta chain was sequenced during a study of T cell changes during pregnancy in multiple sclerosis. Method: immunoSEQ multiplex PCR; TCRdb's copy keeps in-frame clones and lacks some. The sample includes 55,000 to 75,000 clones, roughly nine tenths of them seen just once. Germline V gene lookup returns CDR1 MGHRA and CDR2 YSYEKL. V was shortened by 0 bases and J by 0 bases, with 9 bases between the two germline ends. The length of the CDR3 is 16 residues. The J gene is TRBJ1-3, the V gene TRBV4-1; no clear D gene. The sequences come from peripheral blood, collected after pregnancy. The TCR comes from a female donor with multiple sclerosis, enrolled in a pregnancy study. This chain's CDR3 is CASSQDRGDSGNTIYF. In DNA form, the CDR3 reads TGCGCCAGCAGCCAAGATCGAGGAGACTCTGGAAACACCATATATTTT.